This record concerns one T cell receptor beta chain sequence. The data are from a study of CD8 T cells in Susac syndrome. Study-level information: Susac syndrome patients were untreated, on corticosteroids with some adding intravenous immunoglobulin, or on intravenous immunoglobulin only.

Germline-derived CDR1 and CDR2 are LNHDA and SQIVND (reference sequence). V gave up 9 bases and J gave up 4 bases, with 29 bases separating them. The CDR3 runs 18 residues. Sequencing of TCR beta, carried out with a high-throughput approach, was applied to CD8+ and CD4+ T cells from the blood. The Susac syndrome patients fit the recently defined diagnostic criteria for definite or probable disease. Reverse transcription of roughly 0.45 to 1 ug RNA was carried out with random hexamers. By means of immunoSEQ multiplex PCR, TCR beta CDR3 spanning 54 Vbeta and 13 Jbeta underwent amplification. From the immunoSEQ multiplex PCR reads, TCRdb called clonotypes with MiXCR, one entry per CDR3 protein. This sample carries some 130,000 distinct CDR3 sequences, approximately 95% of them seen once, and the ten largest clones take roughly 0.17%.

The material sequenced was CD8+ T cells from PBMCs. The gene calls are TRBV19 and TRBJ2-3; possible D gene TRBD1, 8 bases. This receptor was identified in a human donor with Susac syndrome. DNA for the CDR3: TGTGCCAGGGGACGAGGGGCGGGGGACAGGCTTCTCGCAGATACGCAGTATTTT. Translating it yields CARGRGAGDRLLADTQYF.